This paragraph covers one T cell receptor beta chain sequence. What it binds is not known. The source of the sample is a study of identical twins. A universal primer site was added by template switching, and unique molecular identifiers were carried by the cDNA. TCRdb reprocessed the 5' RACE reads via MiXCR and lists one record per CDR3 protein. The sample has some 1,600,000 distinct CDR3 sequences, 32% seen once; the top ten hold about 0.27%. Whole-study results and caveats: It was out-of-frame TCR alpha sharing in monozygotic twins that models underestimated.

The specimen was cord blood. The receptor was derived from a newborn girl in good health.

The CDR3 is CASSPTGPLSQYF. CDR3 nucleotides: TGTGCCAGCAGCCCGACAGGGCCCCTATCTCAGTACTTC. V gene TRBV28 combines with J gene TRBJ2-7, with TRBD1 matching 7 bases. The length of the CDR3 is 13 residues. CDR1 and CDR2 from the germline V gene are MDHEN and SYDVKM. The junction had 12 bases not matched to a gene; V was cut back by 6 bases and J by 10 bases. The full variable domain, with the rest looked up from reference TRBV28 and TRBJ2-7, is DVKVTQSSRYLVKRTGEKVFLECVQDMDHENMFWYRQDPGLGLRLIYFSYDVKMKEKGDIPEGYSVSREKKERFSLILESASTNQTSMYLCASSPTGPLSQYFGPGTRLTVT.